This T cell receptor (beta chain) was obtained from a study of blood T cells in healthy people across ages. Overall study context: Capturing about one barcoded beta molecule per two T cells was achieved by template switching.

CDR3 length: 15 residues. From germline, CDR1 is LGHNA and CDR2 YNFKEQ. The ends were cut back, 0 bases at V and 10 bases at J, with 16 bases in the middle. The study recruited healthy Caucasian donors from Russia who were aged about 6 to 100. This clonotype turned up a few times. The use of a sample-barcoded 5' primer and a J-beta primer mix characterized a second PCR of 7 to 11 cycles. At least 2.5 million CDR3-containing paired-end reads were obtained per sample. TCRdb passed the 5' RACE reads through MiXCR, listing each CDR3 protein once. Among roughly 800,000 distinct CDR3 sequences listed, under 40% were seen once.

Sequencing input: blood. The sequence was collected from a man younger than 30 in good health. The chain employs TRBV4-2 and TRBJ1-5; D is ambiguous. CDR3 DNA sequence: TGTGCCAGCAGCCAAGAGCGGGGAGGGTCCATCCCCCAGCATTTT. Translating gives CASSQERGGSIPQHF.